The T cell receptor beta chain described here comes from a study of shared clonotypes between healthy human individuals. This CDR3 region has 13 residues. Germline CDR1 GTSNPN, CDR2 SVGIG (reference sequence). V lost 4 bases and J 1 base, leaving 10 bases between the germline ends. Measured with immunoSEQ multiplex PCR; TCRdb has only the in-frame clones, and not every one. The sample lists about 1 million clones, around 76% occurring once. Sequenced: memory CD4+ T cells sorted from blood. Subset indicated: CD45RA-negative fraction. The chain carries TRBV30 and TRBJ1-1, with no clear D. The TCR was taken from a man younger than 35 in good health. The CDR3 sequence: CAWIMAANTEAFF. The CDR3 DNA reads TGTGCCTGGATTATGGCGGCGAACACTGAAGCTTTCTTT.